The clone carrying this T cell receptor (beta chain) came up many times. Antigen: not known. Relying on iRepertoire HTBI primers and Arm-PCR of CDR3 regions, the team built TCR beta libraries. TCRdb independently ran MiXCR on the multiplex PCR reads; one entry per CDR3 protein. The profile shows more than 300,000 distinct CDR3 sequences, 12% of them singletons. The data were taken from a study of regulatory T cells in long-lasting Graves disease. The time point is: newly diagnosed GD, antithyroid drugs for less than 3 months. PBMC-derived RNA was used for the TCR library. General observations from the study: TRBV28, TRBJ1-2 and TRBJ2-5 emerged as the favored segments in persistent disease. Among the persistent patients, 2,741 public clonotypes were shared, more than the 966 shared among new patients.

Trimming removed 8 bases from V and 7 bases from J; junction bases left unmatched: 9. CDR3 size: 14 residues. Germline V gene lookup returns CDR1 MNHNS and CDR2 SASEGT. The same sample was also used in a study of T cells in Graves' hyperthyroidism and ophthalmopathy. That source adds: Blood shared most expanded thyroid clonotypes above 0.001.

The source was peripheral blood mononuclear cells (PBMCs), collected at new diagnosis, from a patient treated with antithyroid drugs. The receptor was derived from a woman between 18 and 29 years old with Graves disease. The chain couples TRBV6-1 to TRBJ1-1; TRBD1 matches at 11 bases. In nucleotides, the CDR3 is TGTGCCAGCCGGCAGGACAGGGGGCCCCTTGAAGCTTTCTTT. The encoded protein is CASRQDRGPLEAFF.